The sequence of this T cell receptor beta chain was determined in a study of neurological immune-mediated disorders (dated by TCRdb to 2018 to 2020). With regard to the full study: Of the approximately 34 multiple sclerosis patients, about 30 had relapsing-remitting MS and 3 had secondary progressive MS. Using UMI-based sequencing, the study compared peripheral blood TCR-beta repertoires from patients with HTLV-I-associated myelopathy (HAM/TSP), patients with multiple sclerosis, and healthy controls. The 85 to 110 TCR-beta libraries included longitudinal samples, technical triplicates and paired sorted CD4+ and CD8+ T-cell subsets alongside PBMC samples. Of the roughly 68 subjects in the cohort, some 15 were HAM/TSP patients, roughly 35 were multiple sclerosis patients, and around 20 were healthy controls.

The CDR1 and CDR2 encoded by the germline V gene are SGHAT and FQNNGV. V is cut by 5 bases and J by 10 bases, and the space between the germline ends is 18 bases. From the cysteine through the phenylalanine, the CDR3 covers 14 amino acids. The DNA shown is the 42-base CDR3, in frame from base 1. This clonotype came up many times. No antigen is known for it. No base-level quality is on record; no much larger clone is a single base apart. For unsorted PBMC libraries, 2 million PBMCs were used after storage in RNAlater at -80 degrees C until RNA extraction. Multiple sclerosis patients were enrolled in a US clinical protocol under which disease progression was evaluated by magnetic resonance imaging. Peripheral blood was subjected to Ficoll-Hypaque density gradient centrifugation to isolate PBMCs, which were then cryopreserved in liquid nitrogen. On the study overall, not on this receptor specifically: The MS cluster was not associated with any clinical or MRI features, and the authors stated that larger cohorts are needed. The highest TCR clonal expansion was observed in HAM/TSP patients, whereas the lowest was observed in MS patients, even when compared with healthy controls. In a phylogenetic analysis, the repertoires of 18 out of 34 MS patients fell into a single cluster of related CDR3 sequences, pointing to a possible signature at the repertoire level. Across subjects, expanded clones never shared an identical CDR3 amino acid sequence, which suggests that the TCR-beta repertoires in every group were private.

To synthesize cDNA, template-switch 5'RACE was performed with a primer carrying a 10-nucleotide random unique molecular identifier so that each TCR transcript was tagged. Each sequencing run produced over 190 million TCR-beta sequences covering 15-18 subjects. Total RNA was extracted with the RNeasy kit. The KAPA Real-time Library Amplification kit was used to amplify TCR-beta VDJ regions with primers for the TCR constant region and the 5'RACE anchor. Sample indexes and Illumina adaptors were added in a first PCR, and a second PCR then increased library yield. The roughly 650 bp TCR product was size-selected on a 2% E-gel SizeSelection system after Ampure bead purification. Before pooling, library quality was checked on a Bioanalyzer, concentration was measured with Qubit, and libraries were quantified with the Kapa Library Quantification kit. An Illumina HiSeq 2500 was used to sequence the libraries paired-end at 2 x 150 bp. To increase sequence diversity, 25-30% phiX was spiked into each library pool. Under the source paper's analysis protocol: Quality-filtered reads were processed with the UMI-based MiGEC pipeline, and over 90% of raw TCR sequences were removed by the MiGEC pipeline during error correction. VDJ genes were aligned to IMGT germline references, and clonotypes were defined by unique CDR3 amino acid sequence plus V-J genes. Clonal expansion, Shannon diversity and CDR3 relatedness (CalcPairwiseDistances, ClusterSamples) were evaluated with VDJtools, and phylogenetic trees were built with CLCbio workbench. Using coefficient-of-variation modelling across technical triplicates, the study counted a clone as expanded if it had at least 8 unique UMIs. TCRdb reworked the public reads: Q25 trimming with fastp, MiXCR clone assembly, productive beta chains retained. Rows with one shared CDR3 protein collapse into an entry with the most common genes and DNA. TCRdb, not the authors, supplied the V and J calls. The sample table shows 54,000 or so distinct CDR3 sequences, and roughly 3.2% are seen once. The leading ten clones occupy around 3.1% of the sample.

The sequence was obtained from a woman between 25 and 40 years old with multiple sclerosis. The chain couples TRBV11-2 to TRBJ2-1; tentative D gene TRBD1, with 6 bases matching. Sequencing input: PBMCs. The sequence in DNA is TGTGCCAGCAGCACCCAACAGGGATCAACCGAGCAGTTCTTC. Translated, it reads CASSTQQGSTEQFF.